This T cell receptor (beta chain) was captured in a study of blood T cell repertoires in COVID-19. The repertoire was sequenced with immunoSEQ multiplex PCR; TCRdb's copy has only in-frame clones and lacks some. The sample has some 530,000 clones; 70% to 90% are singletons. This clone came up a few times. This clonotype was sampled from a woman aged 60-75 years who had recovered from COVID-19. Sequencing input: PBMCs or T cells enriched from blood (not recorded which).

CDR3 amino acids: CAWSDGLHYGYTF. CDR3 DNA sequence: TGTGCCTGGTCCGACGGACTGCACTATGGCTACACCTTC. The genes are TRBV30 and TRBJ1-2, with D unclear. Trimming removed 5 bases at V and 3 bases at J, with 13 bases between. This CDR3 has 13 residues. Germline V CDR1 and CDR2: GTSNPN, SVGIG (reference sequence).